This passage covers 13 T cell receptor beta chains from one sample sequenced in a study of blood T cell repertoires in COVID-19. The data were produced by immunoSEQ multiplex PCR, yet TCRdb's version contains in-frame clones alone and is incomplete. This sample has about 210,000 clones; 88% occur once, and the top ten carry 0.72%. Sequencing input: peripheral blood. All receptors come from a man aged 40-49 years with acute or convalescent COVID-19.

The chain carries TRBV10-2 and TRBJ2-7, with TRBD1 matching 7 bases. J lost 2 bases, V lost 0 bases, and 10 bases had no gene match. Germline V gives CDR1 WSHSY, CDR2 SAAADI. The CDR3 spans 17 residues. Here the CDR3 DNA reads TGCGCCAGCAGTGAGTCGGGCTCGTGGCAGGGGGCCTACGAGCAGTACTTC. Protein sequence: CASSESGSWQGAYEQYF.

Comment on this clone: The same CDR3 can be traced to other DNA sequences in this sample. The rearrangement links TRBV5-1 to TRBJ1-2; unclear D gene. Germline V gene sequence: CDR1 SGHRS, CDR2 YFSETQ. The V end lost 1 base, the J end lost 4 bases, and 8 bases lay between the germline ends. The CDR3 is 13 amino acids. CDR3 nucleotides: TGCGCCAGCAGCTTGCAGGAGGGCTATGGCTACACCTTC. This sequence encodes CASSLQEGYGYTF.

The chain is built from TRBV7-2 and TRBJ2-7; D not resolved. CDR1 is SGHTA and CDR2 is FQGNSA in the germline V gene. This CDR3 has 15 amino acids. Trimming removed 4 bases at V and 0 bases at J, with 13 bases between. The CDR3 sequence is CASSSALRSSYEQYF. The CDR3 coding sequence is TGTGCCAGCAGCTCAGCATTACGTAGCTCCTACGAGCAGTACTTC. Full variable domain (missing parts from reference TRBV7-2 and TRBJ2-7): GAGVSQSPSNKVTEKGKDVELRCDPISGHTALYWYRQSLGQGLEFLIYFQGNSAPDKSGLPSDRFSAERTGGSVSTLTIQRTQQEDSAVYLCASSSALRSSYEQYFGPGTRLTVT.

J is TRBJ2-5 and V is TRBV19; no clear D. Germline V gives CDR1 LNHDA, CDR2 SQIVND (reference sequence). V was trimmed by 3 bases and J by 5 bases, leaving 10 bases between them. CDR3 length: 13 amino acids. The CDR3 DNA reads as TGTGCCAGTAGTATTGTTGAGCGTGAGACCCAGTACTTC. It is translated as CASSIVERETQYF.

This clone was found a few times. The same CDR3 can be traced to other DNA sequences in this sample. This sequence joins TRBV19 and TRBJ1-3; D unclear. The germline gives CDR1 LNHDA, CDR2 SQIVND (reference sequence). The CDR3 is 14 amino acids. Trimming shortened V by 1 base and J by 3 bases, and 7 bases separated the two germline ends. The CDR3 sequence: CASSIAGLGNTIYF. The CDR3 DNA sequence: TGTGCCAGTAGTATAGCTGGACTTGGAAACACCATATATTTT.

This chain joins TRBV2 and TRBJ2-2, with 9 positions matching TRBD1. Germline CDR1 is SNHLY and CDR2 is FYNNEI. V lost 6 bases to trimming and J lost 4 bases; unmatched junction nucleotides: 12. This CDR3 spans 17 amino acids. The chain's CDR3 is CASRAQTGGWGTGELFF. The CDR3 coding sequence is TGTGCCAGCAGGGCGCAGACAGGGGGATGGGGCACCGGGGAGCTGTTTTTT.

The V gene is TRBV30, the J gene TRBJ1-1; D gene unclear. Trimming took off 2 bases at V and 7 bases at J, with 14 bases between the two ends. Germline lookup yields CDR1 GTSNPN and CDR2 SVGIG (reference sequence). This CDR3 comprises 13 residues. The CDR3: CAWSPGMGSEAFF. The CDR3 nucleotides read TGTGCCTGGAGTCCGGGGATGGGGAGTGAAGCTTTCTTT. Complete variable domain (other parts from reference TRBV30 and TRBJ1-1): SQTIHQWPATLVQPVGSPLSLECTVEGTSNPNLYWYRQAAGRGLQLLFYSVGIGQISSEVPQNLSASRPQDRQFILSSKKLLLSDSGFYLCAWSPGMGSEAFFGQGTRLTVV.

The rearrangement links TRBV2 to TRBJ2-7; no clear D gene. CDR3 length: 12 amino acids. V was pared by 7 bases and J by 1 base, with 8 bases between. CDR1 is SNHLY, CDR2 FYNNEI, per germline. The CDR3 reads CASKPLSYEQYF. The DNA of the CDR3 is TGTGCCAGCAAGCCCCTTTCCTACGAGCAGTACTTC.

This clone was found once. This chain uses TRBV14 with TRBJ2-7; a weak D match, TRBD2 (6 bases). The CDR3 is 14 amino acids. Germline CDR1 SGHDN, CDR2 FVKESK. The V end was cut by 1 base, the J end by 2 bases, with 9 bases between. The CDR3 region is CASSQGGLAYEQYF. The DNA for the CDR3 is TGTGCCAGCAGCCAAGGGGGACTGGCCTACGAGCAGTACTTC.

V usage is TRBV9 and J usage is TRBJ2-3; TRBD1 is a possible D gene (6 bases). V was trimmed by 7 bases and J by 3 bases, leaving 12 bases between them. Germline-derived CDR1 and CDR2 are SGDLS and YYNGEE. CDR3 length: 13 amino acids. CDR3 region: CASQGFGTDTQYF. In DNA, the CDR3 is TGTGCCAGCCAGGGGTTCGGGACAGATACGCAGTATTTT.

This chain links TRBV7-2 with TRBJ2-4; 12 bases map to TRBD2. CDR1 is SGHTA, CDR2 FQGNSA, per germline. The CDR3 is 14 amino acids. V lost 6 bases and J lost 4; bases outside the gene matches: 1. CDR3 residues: CASRGTSGKNIQYF. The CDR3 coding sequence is TGTGCCAGCAGAGGGACTAGCGGGAAAAACATTCAGTACTTC.

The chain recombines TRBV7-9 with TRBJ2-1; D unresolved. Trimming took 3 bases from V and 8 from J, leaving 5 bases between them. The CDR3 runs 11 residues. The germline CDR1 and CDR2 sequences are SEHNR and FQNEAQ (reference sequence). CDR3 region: CASSFSDEQFF. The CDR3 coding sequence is TGTGCCAGCAGCTTCAGCGATGAGCAGTTCTTC. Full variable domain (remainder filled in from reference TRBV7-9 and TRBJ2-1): DTGVSQNPRHKITKRGQNVTFRCDPISEHNRLYWYRQTLGQGPEFLTYFQNEAQLEKSRLLSDRFSAERPKGSFSTLEIQRTEQGDSAMYLCASSFSDEQFFGPGTRLTVL.

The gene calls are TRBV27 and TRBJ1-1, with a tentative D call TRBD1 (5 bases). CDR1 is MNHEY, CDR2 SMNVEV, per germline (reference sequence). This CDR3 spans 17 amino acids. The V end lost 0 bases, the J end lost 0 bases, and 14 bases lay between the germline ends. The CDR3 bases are TGTGCCAGCAGTTTATCTGGCAGGGCCCCTTTGAACACTGAAGCTTTCTTT. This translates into CASSLSGRAPLNTEAFF.